This T cell receptor beta chain was recovered during a study of CD8 T cells in Susac syndrome. Sequencing of TCR beta drew on CD8+ and CD4+ T cells from blood. An input of about 0.5 to 1 ug of RNA was subjected to reverse transcription using random hexamers. The TCR beta CDR3 was amplified by immunoSEQ multiplex PCR across 54 Vbeta, 13 Jbeta. TCRdb called the immunoSEQ multiplex PCR reads again in MiXCR, with one record for every CDR3 protein. The table lists approximately 280,000 distinct CDR3 sequences, roughly 85% of them singletons. Material: CD8+ T cells from PBMCs. This receptor was obtained from a human donor with multiple sclerosis.

The CDR3 nucleotides read TGTGCCAGCAGCTTGCCTAGCGAATTGAATGAGCAGTTCTTC. As protein: CASSLPSELNEQFF. This sequence joins TRBV5-6 and TRBJ2-1; maybe TRBD2 (6 bases). V shed 1 base and J shed 7 bases, with 12 bases lying between them. Germline values: CDR1 SGHDT, CDR2 YYEEEE. This CDR3 spans 14 amino acids.